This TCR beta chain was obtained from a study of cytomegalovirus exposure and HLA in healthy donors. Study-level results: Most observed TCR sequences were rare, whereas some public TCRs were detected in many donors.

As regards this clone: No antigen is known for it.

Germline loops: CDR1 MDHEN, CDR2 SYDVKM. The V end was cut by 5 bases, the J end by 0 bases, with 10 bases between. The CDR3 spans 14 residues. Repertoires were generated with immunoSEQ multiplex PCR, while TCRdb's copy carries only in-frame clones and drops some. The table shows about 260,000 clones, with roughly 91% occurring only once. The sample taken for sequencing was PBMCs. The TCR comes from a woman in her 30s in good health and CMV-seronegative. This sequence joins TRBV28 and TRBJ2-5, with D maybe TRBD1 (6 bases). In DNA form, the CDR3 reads TGTGCCAGCAGTACTACAGGGAACCAAGAGACCCAGTACTTC. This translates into CASSTTGNQETQYF.